The rows below give T cell receptor beta chains drawn from one sample of a study of T-cell memory formation after mild COVID-19. TCRdb recomputed calls from the 5' RACE reads with MiXCR, one row per CDR3 protein. The sample has around 180,000 distinct CDR3 sequences, 16% seen once. Sequenced: PBMCs or a T cell subset sorted from them (not recorded which). These receptors were collected from an adult woman who had mild COVID-19 (a few samples of this study predate the infection). Cell type and time point are not known. The CDR3 runs from the conserved cysteine through the conserved F or W. A D gene is named only where the DNA matches it firmly. Rows give clone size only sometimes, using once, few, many, or a class for an expanded clone.

TRBJ2-3	-	TRBV30	-	TGTGCCTGGAGTTCCCCGGATACGCAGTATTTT	CAWSSPDTQYF
TRBJ2-3	TRBD1	TRBV28	few	TGTGCCAGCAGTTTAATGGGACAGGGTGAAGATACGCAGTATTTT	CASSLMGQGEDTQYF
TRBJ2-4	-	TRBV10-3	few	TGTGCCATCAGTGAGTCGATTAGTGGTGGTAACATTCAGTACTTC	CAISESISGGNIQYF
TRBJ2-6	-	TRBV7-2	-	TGTGCCAGCAGCTTAAGACAGCCTTCTGGGGCCAACGTCCTGACTTTC	CASSLRQPSGANVLTF
TRBJ2-1	TRBD2	TRBV5-1	few	TGCGCCAGCAGCTTGGGTCGGGAGGTCTCCTACAATGAGCAGTTCTTC	CASSLGREVSYNEQFF
TRBJ1-1	-	TRBV11-3	-	TGTGCCAGCACGCTAGACAGGACTGTTTCCACTGAAGCTTTCTTT	CASTLDRTVSTEAFF
TRBJ2-4	TRBD1	TRBV12-3/TRBV12-4	many	TGTGCCAGCAGTCCCAGGGGGGCCAAAAACATTCAGTACTTC	CASSPRGAKNIQYF
TRBJ1-1	-	TRBV7-9	-	TGTGCCAGCAGCTTATCTTGGGGGGACGAAGCTTTCTTT	CASSLSWGDEAFF
TRBJ2-3	TRBD2	TRBV11-2	few	TGTGCCAGCAGCTTGATGCTAGCGGGAGGTGTGGATACGCAGTATTTT	CASSLMLAGGVDTQYF
TRBJ1-2	-	TRBV29-1	-	TGCAGCGTGCAAGGGGACGGCTACACCTTC	CSVQGDGYTF
TRBJ1-2	-	TRBV6-5	-	TGTGCCAGCAGTTACTCGCCGACAGGAGAAGGGGGCTACACCTTC	CASSYSPTGEGGYTF
TRBJ1-5	-	TRBV27	few	TGTGCCAGCAGTCCCCGATGGGCGGGCAATCAGCCCCAGCATTTT	CASSPRWAGNQPQHF
TRBJ2-2	-	TRBV4-1	-	TGCGCCAGCAGCCAAGATCGGGGCTACGGGGAGCTGTTTTTT	CASSQDRGYGELFF
TRBJ2-1	TRBD1	TRBV5-6	few	TGTGCCAGCAGCTTGGGGTCAGCAGGGGGCTGGGAGCAGTTCTTC	CASSLGSAGGWEQFF
TRBJ2-5	-	TRBV2	many	TGTGCCAGCAGTGTCTGGGGGCAGGAGGAGACCCAGTACTTC	CASSVWGQEETQYF
TRBJ2-3	TRBD2	TRBV5-1	many	TGCGCCAGCAGGAGCGGGAGCGCAGATACGCAGTATTTT	CASRSGSADTQYF
TRBJ2-3	TRBD1	TRBV6-1	few	TGTGCCAGCAGTGAGACAGGGGGGACGCAGTATTTT	CASSETGGTQYF
TRBJ2-5	TRBD1	TRBV5-8	-	TGTGCCAGCAGCTCCCCGCACAGGGGAGAGACCCAGTACTTC	CASSSPHRGETQYF
TRBJ2-1	-	TRBV6-6	few	TGTGCCAGCAGTGTCAGCGGGACACCTTACAATGAGCAGTTCTTC	CASSVSGTPYNEQFF
TRBJ2-2	-	TRBV4-2	few	TGTGCCAGCAGCCAAGATCTTCGTCAGGGGCCCTTGGAAAGCGGGGAGCTGTTTTTT	CASSQDLRQGPLESGELFF
TRBJ2-7	TRBD2	TRBV20-1	-	TGCAGGGCCCCGCCCGCGGGAGGGAACGAGCAGTACTTC	CRAPPAGGNEQYF
TRBJ2-7	TRBD2	TRBV4-2	few	TGTGCCAGCAGCCCAGGGACTAGCGGGAGCCACGAGCAGTACTTC	CASSPGTSGSHEQYF
TRBJ2-5	-	TRBV24-1	many	TGTGCCACCAGTGATTTTGGCAGCTCAGAGACCCAGTACTTC	CATSDFGSSETQYF
TRBJ2-1	TRBD2	TRBV4-3	few	TGCGCCAGCAGCCAGGAACTAGCGGGAGCAAGGGAGCAGTTCTTC	CASSQELAGAREQFF
TRBJ1-6	-	TRBV7-2	-	TGTGCCAGCAGCACCCACAAGGATTCACCCCTCCACTTT	CASSTHKDSPLHF
TRBJ2-7	TRBD1	TRBV24-1	-	TGTGCCACCAGTGATTCGGGACAGTCCACGGACGAGCAGTACTTC	CATSDSGQSTDEQYF
TRBJ1-4	TRBD1	TRBV9	-	TGTGCCAGCAGCGCAACGGGACAGGTGTATGAAAAACTGTTTTTT	CASSATGQVYEKLFF
TRBJ2-1	TRBD1	TRBV10-3	few	TGTGCCACACAGGACAGGTCATACAATGAGCAGTTCTTC	CATQDRSYNEQFF
TRBJ2-7	-	TRBV11-3	-	TGTGCCAGCAGCTTAGGGGGGGCCAGTTACGAGCAGTACTTC	CASSLGGASYEQYF
TRBJ2-5	TRBD2	TRBV7-2	-	TGTGCCAGCAGCATGGGACTAGCGGGAGGCACCCCTGGGGAGACCCAGTACTTC	CASSMGLAGGTPGETQYF
TRBJ2-1	TRBD2	TRBV20-1	few	TGCAGTGCCCCAAGAGCGGGAGGAAGCTACAATGAGCAGTTCTTC	CSAPRAGGSYNEQFF
TRBJ2-1	TRBD2	TRBV5-1	-	TGCGCCAGCAGCTTCGGAGGGAGGGCCGGCAATGAGCAGTTCTTC	CASSFGGRAGNEQFF
TRBJ2-7	-	TRBV9	-	TGTGCCAGCAGCAGCGACTTGACCTACGAGCAGTACTTC	CASSSDLTYEQYF
TRBJ2-5	TRBD2	TRBV18	many	TGTGCCAGCTCACGCAAGACTAGCGGGGTTGGGGAGACCCAGTACTTC	CASSRKTSGVGETQYF
TRBJ2-5	TRBD1	TRBV11-3	few	TGTGCCAGCAGCTCCCGGGACAGCCAAGAGACCCAGTACTTC	CASSSRDSQETQYF
TRBJ2-1	TRBD2	TRBV4-2	-	TGTGCCAGCAGCCAAGATAGAGCGGGAGGCTACAATGAGCAGTTCTTC	CASSQDRAGGYNEQFF
TRBJ1-1	-	TRBV9	-	TGTGCCAGCAGCCCCCGCCGGATGAACACTGAAGCTTTCTTT	CASSPRRMNTEAFF
TRBJ2-2	TRBD2	TRBV6-2/TRBV6-3	few	TGTGCCAGCAGAGGCGGGGGAGGCGGGGAGCTGTTTTTT	CASRGGGGGELFF
TRBJ1-2	TRBD1	TRBV2	few	TGTGCCAGCAGTAACGACAGGGTCAACTATGGCTACACCTTC	CASSNDRVNYGYTF
TRBJ2-1	-	TRBV5-1	few	TGCGCCAGCAGCCCGACTCCCTTGCCCTACAATGAGCAGTTCTTC	CASSPTPLPYNEQFF
TRBJ1-2	-	TRBV11-2	few	TGTGCCAGCAGCTTAGGGAAAGGGGCATCACTTGACTATGGCTACACCTTC	CASSLGKGASLDYGYTF
TRBJ2-1	-	TRBV9	-	TGTGCCAGCAGCAAGGGGCTAGCTTCCTACAATGAGCAGTTCTTC	CASSKGLASYNEQFF
TRBJ1-2	-	TRBV20-1	few	TGCAGTGCCCAACAGAATGGCTACACCTTC	CSAQQNGYTF
TRBJ2-1	TRBD2	TRBV30	-	TGTGCCTGGAGAACTAGCGGGAGCAAAGCCTACAATGAGCAGTTCTTC	CAWRTSGSKAYNEQFF
TRBJ2-2	-	TRBV12-3/TRBV12-4	few	TGTGCCAGCAGTTTAACAGGGAGTACCGGGGAGCTGTTTTTT	CASSLTGSTGELFF
TRBJ2-7	-	TRBV3-1	few	TGTGCCAGCAGCCAAGTAAGGGGTCATACCTACGAGCAGTACTTC	CASSQVRGHTYEQYF
TRBJ1-1	TRBD1	TRBV12-3/TRBV12-4	-	TGTGCCAGCAGGAATGGACAGGGGTATAGTGAAGCTTTCTTT	CASRNGQGYSEAFF
TRBJ1-3	TRBD1	TRBV7-3	-	TGTGCCAGCAGTTCCGCCGGGACAGGGGAAAACACCATATATTTT	CASSSAGTGENTIYF
TRBJ1-1	-	TRBV6-5	-	TGTGCCAGCAGTTGGAATCAGGGGACCGGTAACACTGAAGCTTTCTTT	CASSWNQGTGNTEAFF
TRBJ1-6	TRBD1	TRBV4-3	-	TGCGCCAGCAGCCAAGGGACAGGGAATTCACCCCTCCACTTT	CASSQGTGNSPLHF
TRBJ1-2	-	TRBV6-2/TRBV6-3	-	TGTGCCAGCAGGCCTTATGAGGACACTGTATCCTATGGCTACACCTTC	CASRPYEDTVSYGYTF
TRBJ2-1	-	TRBV15	-	TGTGCCACCAGCAGAGATTTGGCTATAGGAGGGGGTATCTACAATGAGCAGTTCTTC	CATSRDLAIGGGIYNEQFF
TRBJ1-2	-	TRBV6-1	-	TGTGCCAGCAGTGATGCGGCTAACTATGGCTACACCTTC	CASSDAANYGYTF
TRBJ1-1	-	TRBV6-2/TRBV6-3	few	TGTGCCAGCACCTTGGGGGGGGTTTTGACTGAAGCTTTCTTT	CASTLGGVLTEAFF
TRBJ2-1	TRBD2	TRBV7-3	few	TGTGCCAGCAGCGCCACTAGCGGGAGAGTAAATGAGCAGTTCTTC	CASSATSGRVNEQFF